This T cell receptor beta chain was recorded in a study of cytomegalovirus exposure and HLA in healthy donors. There are 15 residues in the CDR3. V dropped 7 bases and J dropped 5; count of bases not matched to a gene: 11. The germline V gene has CDR1 LNHDA and CDR2 SQIVND (reference sequence). This clone was detected once. Clones were sequenced by immunoSEQ multiplex PCR, and TCRdb holds only the in-frame ones, with some missing. The table records some 200,000 clones, more than 65% of them present only once. The sample consisted of PBMCs. The clonotype originates from a woman aged 18 to 35 in good health and CMV-seropositive. The gene calls are TRBV19 and TRBJ1-1; 9 nucleotides line up with TRBD1. The CDR3 region has the DNA TGTGCCAGTACCCCGGTACAGGGGGCACGGACTGAAGCTTTCTTT. Translating gives CASTPVQGARTEAFF.